Listed below are T cell receptor beta chains from one sample, sequenced in a study of PD-1 blockade in classical Hodgkin lymphoma. Libraries were prepared by immunoSEQ multiplex PCR; TCRdb keeps only in-frame clonotypes and omits some of them. The table lists about 30,000 clones, roughly 92% of them singletons. What was sequenced was peripheral blood mononuclear cells (PBMCs). The receptor source for this set is a human donor with classical Hodgkin lymphoma. Each CDR3 is given with its conserved first and last residue. The D gene is left open where the match is weak. The size of a clone is reported for some rows only, either as once, few or many, or as a class for expanded clones.

.,TRBD2,TRBV5-1,TRBJ2-2,17,CASSPYPPSGSTGELFF,TGCGCCAGCAGCCCCTACCCCCCTAGCGGGTCGACAGGGGAGCTGTTTTTT
.,.,TRBV7-2,TRBJ2-1,14,CASLTEISYNEQFF,TGTGCCAGCTTGACAGAAATCTCCTACAATGAGCAGTTCTTC
.,.,TRBV11-2,TRBJ2-3,15,CASSPRPASTDTQYF,TGTGCCAGCAGCCCCCGTCCGGCTAGCACAGATACGCAGTATTTT
.,TRBD1,TRBV7-9,TRBJ1-4,15,CASSPSPRDSGKLFF,TGTGCCAGCAGCCCTAGCCCCCGGGACAGCGGGAAACTGTTTTTT
.,.,TRBV27,TRBJ1-1,14,CASSLQGYGTEAFF,TGTGCCAGCAGTCTACAGGGTTACGGCACTGAAGCTTTCTTT
.,.,TRBV19,TRBJ2-3,15,CASINRISSTDTQYF,TGTGCCAGTATTAACAGGATTTCTAGCACAGATACGCAGTATTTT
.,.,TRBV5-6,TRBJ2-7,14,CASSGRTSTYEQYF,TGTGCCAGCAGCGGGCGGACAAGTACCTACGAGCAGTACTTC
.,TRBD2,TRBV5-4,TRBJ2-1,15,CASSLVAGGLNEQFF,TGTGCCAGCAGCTTGGTAGCGGGGGGGCTTAATGAGCAGTTCTTC
.,.,TRBV9,TRBJ2-2,12,CASSVYGRELFF,TGTGCCAGCAGCGTCTATGGCCGGGAGCTGTTTTTT
.,.,TRBV4-2,TRBJ1-6,14,CASSQGWATAPLHF,TGTGCCAGCAGCCAAGGCTGGGCAACAGCCCCCCTCCACTTT
.,.,TRBV28,TRBJ2-5,13,CASSFQGIETQYF,TGTGCCAGCAGTTTTCAGGGAATAGAGACCCAGTACTTC
.,.,TRBV28,TRBJ1-1,14,CASGAGWVGTEAFF,TGTGCCAGCGGGGCTGGATGGGTGGGCACTGAAGCTTTCTTT
.,.,TRBV27,TRBJ2-1,16,CASSSTQGGSYNEQFF,TGTGCCAGCAGCTCCACACAGGGAGGTTCCTACAATGAGCAGTTCTTC
.,TRBD2,TRBV27,TRBJ2-1,16,CASRNPGGGSYNEQFF,TGTGCCAGCAGGAACCCGGGGGGGGGCTCCTACAATGAGCAGTTCTTC
once,TRBD1,TRBV5-1,TRBJ1-5,15,CASSFRDRVSQPQHF,TGCGCCAGCAGCTTTCGTGACAGGGTTAGCCAGCCCCAGCATTTT
.,TRBD2,TRBV7-9,TRBJ2-7,15,CASKETSGRAGEQYF,TGTGCCAGCAAAGAGACTAGCGGGAGGGCCGGCGAGCAGTACTTC
.,.,TRBV29-1,TRBJ1-2,13,CSVEEYGGYGYTF,TGCAGCGTTGAAGAGTACGGGGGCTATGGCTACACCTTC
.,TRBD2,TRBV7-2,TRBJ2-5,13,CASASGVGETQYF,TGTGCCTCCGCGAGCGGGGTAGGGGAGACCCAGTACTTC
.,.,TRBV15,TRBJ1-2,14,CATSRRATFYGYTF,TGTGCCACCAGCAGAAGAGCAACCTTTTATGGCTACACCTTC
.,.,TRBV30,TRBJ2-3,15,CAWSSYGLSGGTQYF,TGTGCCTGGAGTTCCTACGGTCTCTCCGGAGGTACGCAGTATTTT
.,.,TRBV14,TRBJ2-3,13,CASSQMGTDTQYF,TGTGCCAGCAGCCAAATGGGGACAGATACGCAGTATTTT
.,TRBD1,TRBV29-1,TRBJ1-4,14,CSVAPGQGIEKLFF,TGCAGCGTTGCGCCGGGACAGGGGATTGAAAAACTGTTTTTT
.,.,TRBV30,TRBJ2-7,16,CAWRTGPSPLSYEQYF,TGTGCCTGGAGGACGGGGCCCTCACCCCTATCCTACGAGCAGTACTTC
.,.,TRBV5-1,TRBJ1-1,16,CASSSLPKQGRAEAFF,TGCGCCAGCAGCTCGCTCCCTAAACAGGGAAGGGCTGAAGCTTTCTTT